This T cell receptor (beta chain) appears in the sequencing data of a study of cytomegalovirus exposure and HLA in healthy donors. Study-level points and caveats: Among donors in an Asian-associated ancestry cluster, a later analysis reportedly found fewer N-insertions than the roughly 650-donor mean. A list of 150 or so TCR beta chains associated with cytomegalovirus was given.

About this clone: Its target is not known.

It was with 60 Vbeta and 13 Jbeta primers that the PCR ran. Methods used by the authors: There were around 80 million unique TCR beta chains by a later count, and about 12 million of them were shared. Only in-frame clones appear in the TCRdb table, and some are missing; sequencing was by immunoSEQ multiplex PCR. D and trimming come from the DNA, and the V and J calls and clone size come from that table. The data contain approximately 170,000 clones, roughly 85% of them singletons. Germline V gene data show CDR1 as LNHDA and CDR2 as SQIVND (reference sequence). The CDR3 has 17 residues. Trimming cost V 6 bases and J 2 bases; bases outside gene matches: 12.

This clonotype was sampled from a man in his late teens or twenties in good health and CMV-seropositive. The gene calls are TRBV19 and TRBJ2-3; 9 positions match TRBD1. Sequencing input: PBMCs. The CDR3 region has the DNA TGTGCCAGTAGCCCCCAACCCGGGACAGGGAACACAGATACGCAGTATTTT. Amino acid sequence: CASSPQPGTGNTDTQYF.